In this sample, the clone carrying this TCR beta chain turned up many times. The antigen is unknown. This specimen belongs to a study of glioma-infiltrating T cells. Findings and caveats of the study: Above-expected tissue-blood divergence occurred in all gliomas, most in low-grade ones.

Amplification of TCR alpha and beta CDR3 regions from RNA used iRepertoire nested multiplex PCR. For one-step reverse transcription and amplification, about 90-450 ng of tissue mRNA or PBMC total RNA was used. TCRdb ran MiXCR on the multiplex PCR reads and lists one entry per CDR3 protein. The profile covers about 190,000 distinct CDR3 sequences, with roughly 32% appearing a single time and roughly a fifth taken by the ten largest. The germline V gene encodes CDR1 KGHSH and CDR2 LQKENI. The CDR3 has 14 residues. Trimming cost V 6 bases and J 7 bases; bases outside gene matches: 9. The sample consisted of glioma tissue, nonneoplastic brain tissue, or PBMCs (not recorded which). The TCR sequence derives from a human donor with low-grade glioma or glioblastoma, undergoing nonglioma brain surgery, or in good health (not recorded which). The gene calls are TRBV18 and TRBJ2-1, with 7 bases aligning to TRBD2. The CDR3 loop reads CASSAGEAWNEQFF. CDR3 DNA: TGTGCCAGCTCCGCGGGAGAGGCGTGGAATGAGCAGTTCTTC.